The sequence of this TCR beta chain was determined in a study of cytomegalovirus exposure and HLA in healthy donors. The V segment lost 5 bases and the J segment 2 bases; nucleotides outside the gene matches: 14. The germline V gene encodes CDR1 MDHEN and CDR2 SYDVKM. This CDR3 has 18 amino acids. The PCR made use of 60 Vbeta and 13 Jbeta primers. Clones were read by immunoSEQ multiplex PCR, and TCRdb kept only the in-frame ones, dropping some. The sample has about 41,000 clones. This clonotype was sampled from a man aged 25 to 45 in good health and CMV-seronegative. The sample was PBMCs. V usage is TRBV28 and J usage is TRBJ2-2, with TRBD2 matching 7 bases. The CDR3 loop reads CASSQHPLSGLNTGELFF. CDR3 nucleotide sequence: TGTGCCAGCAGTCAACACCCCCTTAGCGGGCTTAACACCGGGGAGCTGTTTTTT.